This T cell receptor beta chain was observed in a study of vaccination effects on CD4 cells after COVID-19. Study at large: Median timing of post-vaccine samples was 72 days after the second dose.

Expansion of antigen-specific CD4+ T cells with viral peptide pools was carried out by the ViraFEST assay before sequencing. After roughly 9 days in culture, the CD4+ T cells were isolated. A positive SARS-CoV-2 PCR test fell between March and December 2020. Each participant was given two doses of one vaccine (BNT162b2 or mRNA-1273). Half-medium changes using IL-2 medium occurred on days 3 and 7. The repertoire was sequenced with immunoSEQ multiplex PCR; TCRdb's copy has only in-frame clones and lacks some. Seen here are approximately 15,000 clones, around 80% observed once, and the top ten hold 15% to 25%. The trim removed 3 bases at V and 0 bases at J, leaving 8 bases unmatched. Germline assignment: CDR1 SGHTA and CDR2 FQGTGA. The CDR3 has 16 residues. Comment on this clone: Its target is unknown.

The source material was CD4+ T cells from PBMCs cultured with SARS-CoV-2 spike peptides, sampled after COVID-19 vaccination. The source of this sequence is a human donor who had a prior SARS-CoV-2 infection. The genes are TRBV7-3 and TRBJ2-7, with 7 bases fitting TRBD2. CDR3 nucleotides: TGTGCCAGCAGCTTGGCTAGCGGATCCAACTCCTACGAGCAGTACTTC. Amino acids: CASSLASGSNSYEQYF.